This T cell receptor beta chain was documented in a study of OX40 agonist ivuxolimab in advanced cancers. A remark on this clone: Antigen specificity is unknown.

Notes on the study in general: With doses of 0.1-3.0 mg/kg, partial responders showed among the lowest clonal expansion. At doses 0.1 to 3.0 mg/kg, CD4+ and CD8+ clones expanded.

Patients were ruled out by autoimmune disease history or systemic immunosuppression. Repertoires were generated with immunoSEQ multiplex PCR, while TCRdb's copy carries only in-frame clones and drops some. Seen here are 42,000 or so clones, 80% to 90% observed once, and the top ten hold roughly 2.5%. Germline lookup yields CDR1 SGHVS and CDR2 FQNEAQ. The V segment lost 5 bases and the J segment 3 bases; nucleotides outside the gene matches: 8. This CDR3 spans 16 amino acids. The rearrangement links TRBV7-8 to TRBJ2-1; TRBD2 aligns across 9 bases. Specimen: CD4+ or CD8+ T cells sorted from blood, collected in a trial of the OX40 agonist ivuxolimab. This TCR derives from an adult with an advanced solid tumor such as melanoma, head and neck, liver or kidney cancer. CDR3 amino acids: CASSPRLAESYNEQFF. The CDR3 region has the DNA TGTGCCAGCAGCCCTAGACTAGCGGAGAGCTACAATGAGCAGTTCTTC.